This is a list of T cell receptor beta chains from one sample in a study of cytomegalovirus exposure and HLA in healthy donors. The data were produced by immunoSEQ multiplex PCR, yet TCRdb's version contains in-frame clones alone and is incomplete. Of about 120,000 clones listed, under 90% are singletons. The specimen was PBMCs. The receptors were gathered from a woman aged 30 to 39 in good health and CMV-seronegative. Each CDR3 is given with its conserved first and last residue. A D gene is named only where the DNA matches it firmly. For some rows the clone size is stated as once, few or many, or as a class when expanded; others skip it.

V gene,clone size,J gene,D gene,CDR3 DNA,CDR3 protein
TRBV9,.,TRBJ2-3,.,TGTGCCAGCAGCTTCCGAGGGGATACGCAGTATTTT,CASSFRGDTQYF
TRBV18,few,TRBJ1-1,TRBD1,TGTGCCAGCTCACTCGGGACAGGGGGCGCCGGGACTTTCTTT,CASSLGTGGAGTFF
TRBV7-2,.,TRBJ1-2,.,TGTGCCAGCAGCAAGTCCACAGGCCTCTATGGCTACACCTTC,CASSKSTGLYGYTF
TRBV6-5,many,TRBJ1-1,.,TGTGCCAGCAGTTACGGGCGGGGGGCGGCTTTCTTT,CASSYGRGAAFF
TRBV5-1,.,TRBJ1-6,TRBD1,TGCGCCAGCCAACGGGACAGTGTAAATTCACCCCTCCACTTT,CASQRDSVNSPLHF
TRBV6-6,.,TRBJ1-5,TRBD1,TGTGCCAGCATTCAGGGGGGTGAGCAGCCCCAGCATTTT,CASIQGGEQPQHF
TRBV6-5,.,TRBJ1-2,.,TGTGCCAGCAGCAATACTCGCCAGGGGAACTATGGCTACACCTTC,CASSNTRQGNYGYTF
TRBV5-6,.,TRBJ2-3,TRBD2,TGTGCCAGCAGCTTGTTACTAGCGGGGGATCCTAGCACAGATACGCAGTATTTT,CASSLLLAGDPSTDTQYF
TRBV29-1,.,TRBJ1-1,.,TGCAGCGTTGACCCAGCGGGGACTGAAGCTTTCTTT,CSVDPAGTEAFF
TRBV10-2,.,TRBJ1-4,.,TGCGCCAGCACCGACTCCGGGGGGGAAAAACTGTTTTTT,CASTDSGGEKLFF
TRBV7-9,.,TRBJ1-2,.,TGTGCCAGCAGCTTAGCGGGGGGTGCCAACTATGGCTACACCTTC,CASSLAGGANYGYTF
TRBV2,.,TRBJ1-5,.,TGTGCCAGCAGTGAAGCGCGGGGTCAGCCCCAGCATTTT,CASSEARGQPQHF
TRBV5-1,.,TRBJ1-3,.,TGCGCCAGCAGCTTGGCTCCGGGATCGACTGGAAACACCATATATTTT,CASSLAPGSTGNTIYF
TRBV7-3,.,TRBJ1-1,.,TGTGCCAGCAGCCCCGGTATGGGGGGAATGAACACTGAAGCTTTCTTT,CASSPGMGGMNTEAFF
TRBV19,.,TRBJ2-5,.,TGTGCCACCGACGGTGGGGGCCAGACCCAGTACTTC,CATDGGGQTQYF
TRBV6-1,.,TRBJ1-2,.,TGTGCCAGCAGTGAAGGACAGAGACTTAACTATGGCTACACCTTC,CASSEGQRLNYGYTF
TRBV7-2,.,TRBJ2-2,.,TGTGCCAGCAGCTTAGCTTCCAGGGCGGTCGGGGAGCTGTTTTTT,CASSLASRAVGELFF
TRBV18,.,TRBJ1-2,.,TGTGCCAGCTCACCACCGGGGGGAAACTATGGCTACACCTTC,CASSPPGGNYGYTF
TRBV11-3,.,TRBJ2-7,TRBD1,TGTGCCAGCAGCCGTCCGACAGGGGGAATCTACGAGCAGTACTTC,CASSRPTGGIYEQYF
TRBV7-8,.,TRBJ1-2,TRBD1,TGTGCCAGCAGCCCCACGACAGGGGGCGACTATGGCTACACCTTC,CASSPTTGGDYGYTF
TRBV2,few,TRBJ2-5,.,TGTGCCAGCATTTGGGGGGAGGCGGGGGCCCTCCAAGAGACCCAGTACTTC,CASIWGEAGALQETQYF
TRBV5-1,few,TRBJ1-2,.,TGCGCCAGCAGCCCAGGGGAATATGGCTACACCTTC,CASSPGEYGYTF
TRBV7-8,.,TRBJ1-5,TRBD1,TGTGCCAGCAGCAAGTACAGGGGAGGAAGCAATCAGCCCCAGCATTTT,CASSKYRGGSNQPQHF
TRBV11-3,once,TRBJ1-2,TRBD1,TGTGCCAGCAGCTTAGCCCTAGGACAGGGAGGTGGCTACACCTTC,CASSLALGQGGGYTF
TRBV5-6,.,TRBJ2-2,.,TGTGCCAGCAGCCCGCCGGCAGGTCCGCGGGAGCTGTTTTTT,CASSPPAGPRELFF
TRBV5-1,.,TRBJ2-4,.,TGCGCCAGCAGCTTGGCCCAGGGTGACAAAAACATTCAGTACTTC,CASSLAQGDKNIQYF
TRBV9,.,TRBJ1-3,TRBD1,TGTGCCAGCAGCGACCGGGACAGGGCTGGAAACACCATATATTTT,CASSDRDRAGNTIYF
TRBV18,.,TRBJ1-2,TRBD1,TGTGCCAGCTCCGAAGAGGGGGCGCAGAACTATGGCTACACCTTC,CASSEEGAQNYGYTF
TRBV27,.,TRBJ1-3,.,TGTGCCAGCAGTTTATGGACACCTACCCCACTCTCTGGAAACACCATATATTTT,CASSLWTPTPLSGNTIYF